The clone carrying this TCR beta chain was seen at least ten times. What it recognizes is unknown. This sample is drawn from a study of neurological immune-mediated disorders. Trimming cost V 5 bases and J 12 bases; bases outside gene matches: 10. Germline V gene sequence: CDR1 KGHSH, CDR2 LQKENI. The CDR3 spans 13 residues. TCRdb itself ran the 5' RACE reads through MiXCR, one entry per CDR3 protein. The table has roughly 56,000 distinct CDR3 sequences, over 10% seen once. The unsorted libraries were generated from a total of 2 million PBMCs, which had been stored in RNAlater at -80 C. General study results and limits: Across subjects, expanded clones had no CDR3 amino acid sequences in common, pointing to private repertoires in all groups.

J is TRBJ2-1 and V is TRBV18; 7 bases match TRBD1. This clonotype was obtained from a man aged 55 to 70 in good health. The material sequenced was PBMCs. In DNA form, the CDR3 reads TGTGCCAGCTCAGCAAGGGGGACAGAAGGGCAGTTCTTC. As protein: CASSARGTEGQFF. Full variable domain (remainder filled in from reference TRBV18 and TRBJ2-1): NAGVMQNPRHLVRRRGQEARLRCSPMKGHSHVYWYRQLPEEGLKFMVYLQKENIIDESGMPKERFSAEFPKEGPSILRIQQVVRGDSAAYFCASSARGTEGQFFGPGTRLTVL.